This TCR beta chain was sequenced during a study of technical replicates of blood from several donors. V lost 5 bases and J 4 bases, leaving 17 bases between the germline ends. The CDR3 contains 16 residues. CDR1 and CDR2 from the germline V gene are LNHDA and SQIVND (reference sequence). The protocol was immunoSEQ multiplex PCR, while the TCRdb copy is restricted to in-frame clones and leaves out a portion. Among 40,000 to 55,000 clones listed, about 96% were seen once. The sample comprised T cells isolated from PBMCs. The chain carries TRBV19 and TRBJ2-2; unclear D gene. This receptor was identified in a human donor in good health. The CDR3 loop reads CASSAPSHGFTGELFF. CDR3 bases: TGTGCCAGTAGTGCCCCGAGCCACGGTTTCACCGGGGAGCTGTTTTTT. The entire variable domain, with the rest obtained from reference TRBV19 and TRBJ2-2, is as follows: DGGITQSPKYLFRKEGQNVTLSCEQNLNHDAMYWYRQDPGQGLRLIYYSQIVNDFQKGDIAEGYSVSREKKESFPLTVTSAQKNPTAFYLCASSAPSHGFTGELFFGEGSRLTVL.